This TCR beta chain was recorded in a study of blood T cell repertoires in COVID-19. Looking at the study overall: Samples came from the United States, Italy and Spain, spanning acute and convalescent COVID-19. PBMCs, B-cell-depleted T cells, or T cells provided the cDNA or gDNA that made up the material.

As handled by the study authors: Amplification of reference gene primers provided the estimated nucleated cell counts. The protocol was immunoSEQ multiplex PCR, while the TCRdb copy is restricted to in-frame clones and leaves out a portion. V and J calls and clone size come straight from that table; D and trimming were deduced from the DNA. The table includes some 52,000 clones, 90% detected once. Trimming cost V 4 bases and J 5 bases; bases outside gene matches: 7. This CDR3 comprises 17 residues. Germline V lookup: CDR1 SGHAT, CDR2 FQNNGV. What was sequenced was peripheral blood. The chain employs TRBV11-2 and TRBJ2-5; 16 bases map to TRBD2. The clonotype comes from a human donor in a cohort sampled during active COVID-19. This CDR3 is CASSSGTSGRAGETQYF. The CDR3 nucleotides read TGTGCCAGCAGCTCCGGGACTAGCGGGAGGGCTGGGGAGACCCAGTACTTC.